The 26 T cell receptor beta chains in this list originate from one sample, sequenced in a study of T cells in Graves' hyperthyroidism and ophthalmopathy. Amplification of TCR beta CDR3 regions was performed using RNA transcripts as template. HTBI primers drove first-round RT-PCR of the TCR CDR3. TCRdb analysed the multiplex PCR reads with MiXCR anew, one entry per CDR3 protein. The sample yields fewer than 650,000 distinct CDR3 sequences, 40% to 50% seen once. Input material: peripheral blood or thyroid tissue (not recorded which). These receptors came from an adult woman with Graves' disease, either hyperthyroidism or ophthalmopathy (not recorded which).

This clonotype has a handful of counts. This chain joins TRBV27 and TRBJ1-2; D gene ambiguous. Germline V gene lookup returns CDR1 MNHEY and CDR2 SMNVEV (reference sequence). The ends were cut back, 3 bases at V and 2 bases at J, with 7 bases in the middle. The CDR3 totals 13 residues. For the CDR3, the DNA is TGTGCCAGCAGTTTTTCGGCAAACTATGGCTACACCTTC. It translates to CASSFSANYGYTF.

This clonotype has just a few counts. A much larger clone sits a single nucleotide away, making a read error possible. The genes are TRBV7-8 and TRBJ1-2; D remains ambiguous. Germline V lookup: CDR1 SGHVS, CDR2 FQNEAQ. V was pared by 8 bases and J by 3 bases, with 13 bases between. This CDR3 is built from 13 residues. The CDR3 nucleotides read TGTGCCAGCGTGGTACCCTGGGACTATGGCTACACCTTC. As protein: CASVVPWDYGYTF.

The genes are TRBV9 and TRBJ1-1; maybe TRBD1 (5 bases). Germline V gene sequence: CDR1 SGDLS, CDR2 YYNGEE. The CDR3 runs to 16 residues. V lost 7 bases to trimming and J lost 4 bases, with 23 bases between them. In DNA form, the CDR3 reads TGTGCCAGCTCACCGTATAGAGGGGCGCGAGGCACTGAAGCTTTCTTT. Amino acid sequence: CASSPYRGARGTEAFF.

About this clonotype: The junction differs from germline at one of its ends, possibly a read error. CDR3 DNA: TGTGCCCGCAGTGAAGCCACGGGTCTTCAGGCTTTCTTT. Translated, it gives CARSEATGLQAFF. The chain recombines TRBV6-1 with TRBJ1-1, with D hard to call. The CDR3 runs 13 residues. CDR1 and CDR2 (germline): MNHNS, SASEGT.

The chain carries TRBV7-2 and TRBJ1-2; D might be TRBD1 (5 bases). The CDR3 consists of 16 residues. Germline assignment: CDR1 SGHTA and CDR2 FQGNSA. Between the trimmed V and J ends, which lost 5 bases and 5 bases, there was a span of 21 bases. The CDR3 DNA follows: TGTGCCAGCAGCCAAGGGGTGGAGGGGCTCATTTATGGCTACACCTTC. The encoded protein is CASSQGVEGLIYGYTF.

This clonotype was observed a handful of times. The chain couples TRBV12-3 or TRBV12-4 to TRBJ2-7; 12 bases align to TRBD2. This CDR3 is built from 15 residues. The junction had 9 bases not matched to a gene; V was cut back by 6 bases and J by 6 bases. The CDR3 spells CASSQTSGSGGEQYF. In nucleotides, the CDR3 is TGTGCCAGCAGCCAGACTAGCGGGAGTGGGGGCGAGCAGTACTTC.

The CDR3: CATSRDPSNTIYF. CDR3 in DNA: TGTGCCACCAGCAGAGATCCCTCGAACACCATATATTTT. This chain links TRBV15 with TRBJ1-3; no firm D call. The CDR3 contains 13 residues. The germline CDR1 and CDR2 sequences are LNHNV and YYDKDF (reference sequence). Trimming pared 0 bases from V and 7 bases from J, leaving 7 bases between.

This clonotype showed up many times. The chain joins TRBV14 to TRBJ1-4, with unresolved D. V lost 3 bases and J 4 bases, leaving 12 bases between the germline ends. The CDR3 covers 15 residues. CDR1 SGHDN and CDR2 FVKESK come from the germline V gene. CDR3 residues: CASSHFDRRNEKLFF. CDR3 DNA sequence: TGTGCCAGCAGCCACTTTGACCGCCGTAATGAAAAACTGTTTTTT.

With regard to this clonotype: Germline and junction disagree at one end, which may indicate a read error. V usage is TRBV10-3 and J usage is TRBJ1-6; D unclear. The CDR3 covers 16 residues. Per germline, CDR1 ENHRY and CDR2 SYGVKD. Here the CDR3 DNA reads TGTGCCATCAGTGAGGGACTAGCGGGAGTCGGTTCACCCCTTCACTTT. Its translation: CAISEGLAGVGSPLHF.

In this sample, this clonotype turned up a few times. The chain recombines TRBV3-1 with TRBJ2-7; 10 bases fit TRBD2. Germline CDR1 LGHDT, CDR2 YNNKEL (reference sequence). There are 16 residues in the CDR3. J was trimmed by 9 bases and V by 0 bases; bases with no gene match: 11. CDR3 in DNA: TGTGCCAGCAGCCAAGATGTGGCTAGCGGGAGTAATTGGCAGTACTTC. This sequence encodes CASSQDVASGSNWQYF.

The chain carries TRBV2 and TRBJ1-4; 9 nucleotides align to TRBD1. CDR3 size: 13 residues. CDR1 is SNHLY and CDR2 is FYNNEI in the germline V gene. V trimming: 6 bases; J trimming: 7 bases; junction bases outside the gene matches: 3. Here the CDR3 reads CASREQGAEKLFF. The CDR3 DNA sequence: TGTGCCAGCAGGGAACAGGGGGCTGAAAAACTGTTTTTT.

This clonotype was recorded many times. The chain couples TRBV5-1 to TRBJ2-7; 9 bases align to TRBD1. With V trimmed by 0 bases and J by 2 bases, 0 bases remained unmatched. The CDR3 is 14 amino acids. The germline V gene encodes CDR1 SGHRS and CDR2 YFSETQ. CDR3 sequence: CASSLDRGPYEQYF. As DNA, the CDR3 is TGCGCCAGCAGCTTGGACAGGGGGCCCTACGAGCAGTACTTC. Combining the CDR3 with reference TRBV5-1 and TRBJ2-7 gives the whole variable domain KAGVTQTPRYLIKTRGQQVTLSCSPISGHRSVSWYQQTPGQGLQFLFEYFSETQRNKGNFPGRFSGRQFSNSRSEMNVSTLELGDSALYLCASSLDRGPYEQYFGPGTRLTVT.

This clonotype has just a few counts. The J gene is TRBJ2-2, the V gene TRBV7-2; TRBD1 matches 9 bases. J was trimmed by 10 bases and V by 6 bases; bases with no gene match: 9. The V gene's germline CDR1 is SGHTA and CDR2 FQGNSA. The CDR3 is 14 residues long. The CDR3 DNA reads TGTGCCAGCAGTAGGGACAGGGAAACGGTGGAGCTGTTTTTT. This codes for CASSRDRETVELFF. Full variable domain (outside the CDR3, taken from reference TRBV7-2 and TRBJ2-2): GAGVSQSPSNKVTEKGKDVELRCDPISGHTALYWYRQSLGQGLEFLIYFQGNSAPDKSGLPSDRFSAERTGGSVSTLTIQRTQQEDSAVYLCASSRDRETVELFFGEGSRLTVL.

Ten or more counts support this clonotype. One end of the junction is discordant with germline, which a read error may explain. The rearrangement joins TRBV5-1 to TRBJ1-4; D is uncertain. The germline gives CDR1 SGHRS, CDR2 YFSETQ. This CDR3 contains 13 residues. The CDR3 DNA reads TGTGCCAGCAGCTTCGCAACTAATGAAAAACTGTTTTTT. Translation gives CASSFATNEKLFF.

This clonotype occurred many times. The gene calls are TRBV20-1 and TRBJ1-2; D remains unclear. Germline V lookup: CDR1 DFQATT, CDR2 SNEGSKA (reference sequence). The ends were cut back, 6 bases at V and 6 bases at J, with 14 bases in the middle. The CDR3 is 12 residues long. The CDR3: CSADMTRHGYTF. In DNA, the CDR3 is TGCAGTGCAGACATGACACGGCATGGCTACACCTTC.

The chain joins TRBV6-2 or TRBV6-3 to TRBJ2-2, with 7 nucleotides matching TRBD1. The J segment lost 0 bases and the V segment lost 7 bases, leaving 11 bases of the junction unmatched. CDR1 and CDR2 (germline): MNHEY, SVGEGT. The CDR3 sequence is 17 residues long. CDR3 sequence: CASTHRAGGTNTGELFF. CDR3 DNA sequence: TGTGCCAGCACCCATAGGGCAGGGGGTACGAACACCGGGGAGCTGTTTTTT.

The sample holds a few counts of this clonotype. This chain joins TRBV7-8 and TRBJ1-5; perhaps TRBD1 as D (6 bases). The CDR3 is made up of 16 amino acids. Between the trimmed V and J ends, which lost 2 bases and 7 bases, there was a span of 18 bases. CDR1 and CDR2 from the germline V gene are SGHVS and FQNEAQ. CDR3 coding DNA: TGTGCCAGCAGCTTAACGGACAGTTCTAATGGACAGCCCCAGCATTTT. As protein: CASSLTDSSNGQPQHF.

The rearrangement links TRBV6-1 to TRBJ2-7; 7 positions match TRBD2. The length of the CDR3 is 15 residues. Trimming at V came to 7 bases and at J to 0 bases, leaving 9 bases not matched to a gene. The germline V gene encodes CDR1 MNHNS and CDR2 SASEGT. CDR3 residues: CASTPTSQSSYEQYF. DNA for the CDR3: TGTGCCAGCACTCCGACTAGCCAAAGCTCCTACGAGCAGTACTTC.

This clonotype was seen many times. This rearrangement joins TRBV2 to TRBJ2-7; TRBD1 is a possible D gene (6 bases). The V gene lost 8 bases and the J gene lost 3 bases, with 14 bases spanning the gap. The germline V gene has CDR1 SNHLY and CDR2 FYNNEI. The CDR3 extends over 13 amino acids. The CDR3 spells CASYRDTIYEQYF. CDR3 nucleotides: TGTGCCAGCTACCGGGACACAATCTACGAGCAGTACTTC.

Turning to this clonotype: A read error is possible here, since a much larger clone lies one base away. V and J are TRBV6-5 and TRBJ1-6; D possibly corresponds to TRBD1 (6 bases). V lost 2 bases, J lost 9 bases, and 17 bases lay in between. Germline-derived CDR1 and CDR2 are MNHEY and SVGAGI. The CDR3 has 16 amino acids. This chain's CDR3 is CASSYSRDKAFSPLHF. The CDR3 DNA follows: TGTGCCAGCAGTTACAGCAGGGACAAGGCTTTTTCACCCCTCCACTTT.

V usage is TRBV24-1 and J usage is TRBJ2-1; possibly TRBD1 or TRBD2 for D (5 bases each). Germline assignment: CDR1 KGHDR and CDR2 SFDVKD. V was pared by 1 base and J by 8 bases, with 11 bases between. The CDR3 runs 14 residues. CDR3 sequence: CATSDLAGSDEQFF. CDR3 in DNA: TGTGCCACCAGTGATTTAGCAGGGAGCGATGAGCAGTTCTTC.

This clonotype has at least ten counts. CDR3 nucleotides: TGTGCCAGCAGCACGGGGACAGCAGTCGAGCAGTACTTC. Residues: CASSTGTAVEQYF. This sequence joins TRBV5-6 and TRBJ2-7, with TRBD1 identical over 7 bases. The CDR3 extends over 13 amino acids. Per germline, CDR1 SGHDT and CDR2 YYEEEE. Unmatched junction bases numbered 7, after V lost 4 bases and J lost 6 bases.

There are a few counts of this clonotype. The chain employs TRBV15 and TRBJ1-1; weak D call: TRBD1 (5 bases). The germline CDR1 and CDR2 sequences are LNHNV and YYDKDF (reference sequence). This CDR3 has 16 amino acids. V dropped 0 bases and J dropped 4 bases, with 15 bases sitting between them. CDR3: CATSRDMGRVGTEAFF. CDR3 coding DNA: TGTGCCACCAGCAGAGATATGGGCAGGGTGGGCACTGAAGCTTTCTTT.

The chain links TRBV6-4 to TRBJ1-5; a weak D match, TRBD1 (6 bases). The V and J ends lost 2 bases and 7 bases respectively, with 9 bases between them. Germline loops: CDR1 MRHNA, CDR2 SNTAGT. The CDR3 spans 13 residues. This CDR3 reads CASSDDRLQPQHF. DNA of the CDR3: TGTGCCAGCAGTGACGACAGGTTGCAGCCCCAGCATTTT.

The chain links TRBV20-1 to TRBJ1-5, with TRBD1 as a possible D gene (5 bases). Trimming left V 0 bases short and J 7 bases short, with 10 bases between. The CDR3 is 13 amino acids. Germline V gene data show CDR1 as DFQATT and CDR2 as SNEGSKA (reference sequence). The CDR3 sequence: CSARDRGEQPQHF. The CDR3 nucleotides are TGCAGTGCTAGAGATCGGGGCGAGCAGCCCCAGCATTTT.

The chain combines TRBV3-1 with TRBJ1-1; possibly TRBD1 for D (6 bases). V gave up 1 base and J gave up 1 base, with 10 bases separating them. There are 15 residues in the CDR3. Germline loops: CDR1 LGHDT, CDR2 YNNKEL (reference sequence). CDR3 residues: CASSQGWTANTEAFF. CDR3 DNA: TGTGCCAGCAGCCAAGGCTGGACAGCGAACACTGAAGCTTTCTTT.